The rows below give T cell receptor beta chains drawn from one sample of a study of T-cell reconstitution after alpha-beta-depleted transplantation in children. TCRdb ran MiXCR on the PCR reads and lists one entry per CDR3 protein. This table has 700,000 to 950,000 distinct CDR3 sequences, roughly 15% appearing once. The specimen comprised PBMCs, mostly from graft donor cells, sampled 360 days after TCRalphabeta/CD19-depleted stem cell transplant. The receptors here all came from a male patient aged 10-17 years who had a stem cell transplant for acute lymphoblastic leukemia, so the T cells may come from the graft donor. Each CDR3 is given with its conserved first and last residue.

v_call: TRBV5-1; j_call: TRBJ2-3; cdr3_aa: CASSSIGRTDRTDTQYF
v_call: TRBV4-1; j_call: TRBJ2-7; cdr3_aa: CASSITSESSYEQYF
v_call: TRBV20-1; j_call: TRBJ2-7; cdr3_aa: CSAPWPYEQYF
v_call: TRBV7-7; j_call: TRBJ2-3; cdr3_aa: CASSPAGYKDTQYF
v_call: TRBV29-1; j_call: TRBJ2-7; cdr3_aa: CSVETTGVGEQYF
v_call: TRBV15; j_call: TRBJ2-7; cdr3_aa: CATSRDGSYEQYF
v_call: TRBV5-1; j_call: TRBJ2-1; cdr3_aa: CASSAGLADRTSYNEQFF
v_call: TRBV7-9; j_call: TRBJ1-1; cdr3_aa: CASSPWTGDVGTEAFF
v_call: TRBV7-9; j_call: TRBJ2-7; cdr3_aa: CASSLAQGHYEQYF
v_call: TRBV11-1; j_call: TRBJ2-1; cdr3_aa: CASSLGALRLAGYNEQFF
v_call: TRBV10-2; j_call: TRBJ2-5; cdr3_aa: CASSDLEREDWETQYF
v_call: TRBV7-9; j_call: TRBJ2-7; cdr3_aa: CASSLVLAGVREQYF
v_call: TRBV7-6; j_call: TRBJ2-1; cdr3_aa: CASSLAMPWTSGSLNEQFF
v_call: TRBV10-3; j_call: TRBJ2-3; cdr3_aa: CASKGTVTDTQYF
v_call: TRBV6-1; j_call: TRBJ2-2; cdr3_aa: CASAGVTDTGELFF
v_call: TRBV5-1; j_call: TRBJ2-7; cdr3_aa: CASSLSGRGYEQYF
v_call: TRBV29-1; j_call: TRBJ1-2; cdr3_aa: CSAGVQVYGYTF
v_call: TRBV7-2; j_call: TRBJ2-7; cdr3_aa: CATQGRRAHEQYF
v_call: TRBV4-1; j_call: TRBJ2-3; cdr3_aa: CASSPSGTGSDTQYF
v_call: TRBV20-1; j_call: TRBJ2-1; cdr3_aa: CSAPNPSGRVYNEQFF
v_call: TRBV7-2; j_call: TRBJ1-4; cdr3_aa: CASSPSSHRVGEKLFF
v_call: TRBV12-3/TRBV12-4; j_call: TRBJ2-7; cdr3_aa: CASSSGTSGRASF
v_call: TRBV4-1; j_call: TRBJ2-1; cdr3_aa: CASRALGLAGAGEQFF
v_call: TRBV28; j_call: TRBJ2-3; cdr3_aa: CASSSQRVGTDTQYF
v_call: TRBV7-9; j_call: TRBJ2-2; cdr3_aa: CASSRTTNTGELFF
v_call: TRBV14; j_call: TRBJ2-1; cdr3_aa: CASSSGRWRYNEQFF
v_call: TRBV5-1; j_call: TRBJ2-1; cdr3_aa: CASSLVAGTQFF
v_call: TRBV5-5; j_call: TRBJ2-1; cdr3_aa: CASSLGAWLEQFF
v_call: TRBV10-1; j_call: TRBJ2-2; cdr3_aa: CASSEDRFTGELFF
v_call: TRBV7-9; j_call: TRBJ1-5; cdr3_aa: CASSSHQGVSNQPQHF
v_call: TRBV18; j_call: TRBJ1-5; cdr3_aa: CASSSDRGVNQPQHF
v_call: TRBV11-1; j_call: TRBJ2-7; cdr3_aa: CASSPRGGTRAPLADEQYF
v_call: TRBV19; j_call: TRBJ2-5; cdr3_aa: CASSYRTQRWETQYF
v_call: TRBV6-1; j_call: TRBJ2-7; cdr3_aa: CASSGSSSSYEQYF
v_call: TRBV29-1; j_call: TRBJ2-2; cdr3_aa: CSVETGTGFPGELFF
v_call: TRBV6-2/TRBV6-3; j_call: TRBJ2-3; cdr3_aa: CATYIAGWGDTQYF
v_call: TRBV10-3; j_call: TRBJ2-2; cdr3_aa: CAISAPGRGASTGELFF
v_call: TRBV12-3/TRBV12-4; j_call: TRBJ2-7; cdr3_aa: CASSWGLAPSEQYF
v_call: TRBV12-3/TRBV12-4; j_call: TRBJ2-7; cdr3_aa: CASSLVARYEQYF
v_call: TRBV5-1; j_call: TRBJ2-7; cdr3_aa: CASRTVGQGTYEQYF
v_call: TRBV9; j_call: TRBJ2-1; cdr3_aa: CASSVGTRGSGDEQFF
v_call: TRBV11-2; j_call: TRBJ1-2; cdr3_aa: CASSFWTGENGYTF
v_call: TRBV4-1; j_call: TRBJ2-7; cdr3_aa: CASSQSTSGRAHEQYF
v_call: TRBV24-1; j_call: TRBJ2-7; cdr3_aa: CATSDSPGLAPSGEQYF
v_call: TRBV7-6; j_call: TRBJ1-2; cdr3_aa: CASSLFHGDYGYTF
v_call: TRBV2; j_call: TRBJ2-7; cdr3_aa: CASSPFGGSYEQYF